One and the same sample provided the 21 T cell receptor beta chains below, sequenced in a study of a mutant IDH1 vaccine in newly diagnosed glioma. These receptors have no identified antigens. Sample time point: week 11, during vaccination. Each dose of the vaccine consisted of 300 ug of mutant IDH1 20-mer peptide, with topical imiquimod. Clones were sequenced by immunoSEQ multiplex PCR, and TCRdb holds only the in-frame ones, with some missing. The sample lists about 40,000 clones, 84% occurring once. The sequencing used PBMCs, collected from a glioma patient whose treatment included an IDH1 peptide vaccine. These TCRs come from a middle-aged man with glioma.

This clone was observed a handful of times. The chain carries TRBV7-9 and TRBJ1-2, with D maybe TRBD1 (5 bases). Trimming took 7 bases from V and 4 from J, leaving 13 bases between them. This CDR3 is built from 13 residues. Germline V gene sequence: CDR1 SEHNR, CDR2 FQNEAQ (reference sequence). CDR3 bases: TGTGCCAGCACCAGGGAAGGGGCCTATGGCTACACCTTC. Amino acid sequence: CASTREGAYGYTF.

This chain links TRBV5-1 with TRBJ2-5, with 7 bases fitting TRBD2. V was pared by 1 base and J by 5 bases, with 5 bases of the junction left unmatched. This CDR3 has 14 residues. Germline V gene data show CDR1 as SGHRS and CDR2 as YFSETQ. The CDR3 loop is CASSLNAGAETQYF. The CDR3 bases are TGCGCCAGCAGCTTGAACGCGGGAGCGGAGACCCAGTACTTC.

The rearrangement uses TRBV2 and TRBJ2-7; TRBD1 aligns across 8 bases. The CDR3 loop spans 14 amino acids. Trimming cost V 4 bases and J 6 bases; bases outside gene matches: 8. Germline V gene data show CDR1 as SNHLY and CDR2 as FYNNEI. CDR3 sequence: CASSGGQVVGEQYF. In nucleotides, the CDR3 is TGTGCCAGCAGTGGGGGACAGGTTGTTGGCGAGCAGTACTTC.

The chain uses TRBV7-6 and TRBJ2-5; 11 nucleotides match TRBD1. CDR3 size: 13 residues. V lost 5 bases to trimming and J lost 10 bases; unmatched junction nucleotides: 6. Germline loops: CDR1 SGHVS, CDR2 FNYEAQ. The CDR3: CASSGRDRGGQYF. CDR3 sequence (DNA): TGTGCCAGCAGCGGCCGGGACAGGGGGGGCCAGTACTTC.

J is TRBJ1-2 and V is TRBV7-2; 7 nucleotides agree with TRBD1. Looked up from germline, CDR1 is SGHTA and CDR2 is FQGNSA. V lost 6 bases and J lost 3; bases outside the gene matches: 7. This CDR3 spans 14 amino acids. CDR3 region: CASRQGGNYYGYTF. CDR3 DNA: TGTGCCAGCAGGCAGGGGGGGAATTACTATGGCTACACCTTC.

V gene TRBV6-6 combines with J gene TRBJ2-3, with 9 bases aligning to TRBD2. The CDR3 totals 14 residues. CDR1 and CDR2 from the germline V gene are MNHNY and SVGAGI (reference sequence). V trimming: 5 bases; J trimming: 1 base; junction bases outside the gene matches: 1. CDR3 DNA sequence: TGTGCCAGCAGTCGACTAGCGGGCACAGATACGCAGTATTTT. It codes for CASSRLAGTDTQYF.

The V call is TRBV9, the J call TRBJ1-3; 8 positions agree with TRBD1. V was pared by 0 bases and J by 0 bases, with 2 bases of the junction left unmatched. CDR3 size: 16 residues. Per germline, CDR1 SGDLS and CDR2 YYNGEE. CDR3 sequence (DNA): TGTGCCAGCAGCGTAGTGGGACAGGTCTCTGGAAACACCATATATTTT. It specifies CASSVVGQVSGNTIYF.

The chain couples TRBV7-7 to TRBJ2-7; 9 nucleotides line up with TRBD2. The CDR3 runs 15 residues. V trimming: 7 bases; J trimming: 5 bases; junction bases outside the gene matches: 12. CDR1 and CDR2 (germline): SSHAT, FNYEAQ (reference sequence). CDR3 loop: CASTPLAGGRNEQYF. The CDR3 DNA reads as TGTGCCAGCACTCCACTGGCGGGAGGGCGGAACGAGCAGTACTTC.

The V call is TRBV6-5, the J call TRBJ2-5, with 8 nucleotides matching TRBD2. Germline assignment: CDR1 MNHEY and CDR2 SVGAGI. V was clipped by 4 bases and J by 3 bases; unmatched bases: 7. CDR3 length equals 15 residues. CDR3 residues: CASSSTLLAEETQYF. The CDR3 DNA follows: TGTGCCAGCAGTTCGACTCTACTAGCGGAAGAGACCCAGTACTTC.

The chain joins TRBV6-5 to TRBJ2-7; D is uncertain. CDR1 is MNHEY and CDR2 is SVGAGI in the germline V gene. The CDR3 has 11 residues. V lost 7 bases to trimming and J lost 3 bases, with 7 bases between them. CDR3: CASKSLYEQYF. DNA of the CDR3: TGTGCCAGCAAGTCCCTCTACGAGCAGTACTTC.

The chain has TRBV9 and TRBJ2-7; 7 nucleotides agree with TRBD1. V was pared by 3 bases and J by 4 bases, with 1 base of the junction left unmatched. The CDR3 is 12 amino acids. In germline, CDR1 is SGDLS, CDR2 YYNGEE. The CDR3 nucleotides are TGTGCCAGCAGCGGACAGGGTTACGAGCAGTACTTC. Translation gives CASSGQGYEQYF.

The chain combines TRBV5-6 with TRBJ2-7; possibly TRBD1 for D (6 bases). The CDR3 sequence is 14 residues long. Trimming took off 2 bases at V and 6 bases at J, with 15 bases between the two ends. The germline gives CDR1 SGHDT, CDR2 YYEEEE. CDR3: CASSFYRVGSEQYF. CDR3 bases: TGTGCCAGCAGCTTCTACAGGGTGGGTAGCGAGCAGTACTTC.

The rearrangement links TRBV9 to TRBJ2-7; the D is unclear. The ends were cut back, 4 bases at V and 0 bases at J, with 11 bases in the middle. The CDR3 has 14 residues. Germline CDR1 SGDLS, CDR2 YYNGEE. The CDR3 protein is CASSRSLSSYEQYF. Here the CDR3 DNA reads TGTGCCAGCAGCCGCAGTCTTAGCTCCTACGAGCAGTACTTC.

The V gene is TRBV10-3, the J gene TRBJ1-2; 8 nucleotides align to TRBD1. V shed 10 bases and J 7 bases; nucleotides not matched to a gene: 11. This CDR3 region has 13 residues. Per the germline V gene, CDR1 is ENHRY and CDR2 is SYGVKD. The CDR3 DNA follows: TGTGCCACCTCGGACAGGGACTTTGGTGGCTACACCTTC. Amino acids: CATSDRDFGGYTF.

The chain couples TRBV5-1 to TRBJ2-3; D gene unclear. This CDR3 region has 11 residues. The germline V and J ends were trimmed by 2 bases and 5 bases, with 3 bases remaining between them. Germline CDR1 reads SGHRS; CDR2 reads YFSETQ. CDR3 DNA sequence: TGCGCCAGCAGCTTTAGAGATACGCAGTATTTT. Translated, it gives CASSFRDTQYF.

The chain is built from TRBV2 and TRBJ2-1; perhaps D is TRBD1 or TRBD2 (5 bases each). Germline CDR1 SNHLY, CDR2 FYNNEI. This CDR3 is built from 14 residues. Between the trimmed V and J ends, which lost 4 bases and 7 bases, there was a span of 14 bases. The CDR3 DNA sequence: TGTGCCAGCAGTGCAACTCAGGGAGTGAATGAGCAGTTCTTC. Protein product: CASSATQGVNEQFF.

V usage is TRBV5-1 and J usage is TRBJ2-3, with 8 bases fitting TRBD2. Germline loops: CDR1 SGHRS, CDR2 YFSETQ. The CDR3 extends over 14 amino acids. Trimming cost V 5 bases and J 3 bases; bases outside gene matches: 5. The CDR3 loop reads CASSPASGTDTQYF. CDR3 DNA: TGCGCCAGCAGTCCGGCTAGCGGGACAGATACGCAGTATTTT.

On this clone itself: Germline and junction disagree at one end, which may indicate a read error. The chain combines TRBV5-1 with TRBJ1-2, with D hard to call. This CDR3 contains 11 residues. Germline CDR1 is SGHRS and CDR2 is YFSETQ. In nucleotides, the CDR3 is TGCGCCAGCGGTGGCCCGCTCACGAACTCCTTC. Amino acids: CASGGPLTNSF.

The rearrangement uses TRBV7-2 and TRBJ2-1, with 14 bases that match TRBD2. The CDR3 loop spans 16 amino acids. Per germline, CDR1 SGHTA and CDR2 FQGNSA. The ends lost 2 bases at V and 7 bases at J; junction bases unmatched: 4. CDR3 DNA: TGTGCCAGCAGCTTAAGGGGGACTAGCGGGAGAAATGAGCAGTTCTTC. Translated, it gives CASSLRGTSGRNEQFF.

The gene calls are TRBV19 and TRBJ2-1; D is possibly TRBD2 (6 bases). The CDR3 has 14 residues. With 3 bases removed from V and 5 bases from J, the gap between germline ends came to 11 bases. The germline V gene has CDR1 LNHDA and CDR2 SQIVND (reference sequence). In DNA form, the CDR3 reads TGTGCCAGTAGTATTCTCGGGAGCGACAATGAGCAGTTCTTC. Protein: CASSILGSDNEQFF. Full variable domain (rest looked up from reference TRBV19 and TRBJ2-1): DGGITQSPKYLFRKEGQNVTLSCEQNLNHDAMYWYRQDPGQGLRLIYYSQIVNDFQKGDIAEGYSVSREKKESFPLTVTSAQKNPTAFYLCASSILGSDNEQFFGPGTRLTVL.

The V and J genes are TRBV4-2 and TRBJ2-7, with D tentatively TRBD2 (6 bases). The CDR3 consists of 14 residues. Germline CDR1 LGHNA, CDR2 YNFKEQ. Trimming removed 4 bases from V and 1 base from J, with 11 bases in between. The CDR3 here is CASSPERASYEQYF. In DNA form, the CDR3 reads TGTGCCAGCAGCCCTGAGCGGGCGTCCTACGAGCAGTACTTC.